In this sample, the clone carrying this T cell receptor (beta chain) turned up a few times. Its matching antigen is unknown. This sample is drawn from a study of blood T cells in healthy people across ages. Study outcomes and limitations: Observed TCR beta diversity per million T cells went down as age went up. This fall followed a roughly linear course with age.

Germline V CDR1 and CDR2: SGHDN, FVKESK. V gave up 4 bases and J gave up 5 bases, with 24 bases separating them. The CDR3 sequence is 17 residues long. Primed by a sample-barcoded 5' primer and a J-beta primer mix, a second PCR proceeded for about 7 to 11 cycles. TCRdb re-called the 5' RACE reads with MiXCR, one entry per CDR3 protein. This table holds about 280,000 distinct CDR3 sequences, roughly 26% found once. Material for sequencing was blood. The sequence was collected from an older woman in good health. V usage is TRBV14 and J usage is TRBJ2-7; D perhaps matches TRBD2 (6 bases). Written as DNA, the CDR3 is TGTGCCAGCAGCCCATTCGGATGGGGGGAGGTAACGAACGAGCAGTACTTC. Residues: CASSPFGWGEVTNEQYF.